This T cell receptor (beta chain) was sequenced during a study of T cell responses to AZD1222 COVID-19 vaccine (dated by TCRdb to about 2021). Regarding the complete study: A total of about 230 trial participants underwent TCR sequencing, of whom some 210 received two doses of AZD1222 and 26 received two doses of the MenACWY control vaccine. Trial participants were enrolled into age subgroups of 18-55, 56-69 and 70-plus years, which contained around 150, 29 and 61 TCR-sequenced participants, respectively.

Measured from the cysteine to the phenylalanine, the CDR3 is 15 residues long. Solely the CDR3 DNA is kept, with 45 bases framed from the first base. CDR1 is given as WSHSY and CDR2 as SAAADI, both from the germline V gene. V lost 4 bases and J lost 7 bases, and the count of bases not matched to a germline gene is 9. What the research found in general, with its limitations: Participants were mostly white British and included more females than males, and it was suggested by the authors that clonal diversity may have been underestimated. Conclusions about previously exposed vaccinees are limited, since just a handful of AZD1222 recipients were seropositive for SARS-CoV-2 at baseline. The vaccine-associated CD4 TCRs covered the entire spike protein, and the dominant responses fell in regions 160-218 and 743-854. No day 14 peak-response samples were available, so repertoires were characterized only after the peak T cell response. Reportedly, close to half of the unique spike-specific TCRs recognized epitopes lying outside the regions that are mutated in the B.1.351 and B.1.1.7 variants. After two AZD1222 doses, both the breadth and the depth of spike-specific TCRs were significantly higher than at day 0 and than in MenACWY recipients. The 56-69-year group was small, and its depth increase did not reach significance, likely because of low power.

Notes on this clone: Its cognate antigen has yet to be identified. No qualities accompany the bases; no much larger clone lies one base away.

The CDR3 regions of human TCRbeta chains were analyzed by immunosequencing. The original methods were these. Repertoire TCRs were checked for matches against a reference library of SARS-CoV-2-specific TCRs that had been generated using the MIRA antigen-specificity platform. Breadth was defined as the fraction of unique TCRs that were SARS-CoV-2-associated, and depth was defined as the fraction of total T cells that were SARS-CoV-2-associated. Using the MIRA data, every spike-specific TCR was mapped to the spike region that the TCR reacted to and assigned to either a CD4 or a CD8 class. Log10-transformed breadth and depth values were compared by one-way ANOVA with Sidak's multiple comparisons tests. TCRdb obtained this table from immuneACCESS and retained in-frame rearrangements with V and J assigned. These tables miss some clones; where compared with another copy, unresolved V genes account for less than half of the shortfall, and the remainder is unexplained. D and trimming were read from the DNA, whereas the V and J calls and clone size are those reported in that table. The sample data list roughly 69,000 clones, and 80% of these were observed just once. The ten largest clonotypes hold around 15% of the sample.

This specimen's time point label, interpreted: about 28 days (+/-7) after the second vaccine dose. AZD1222 recipients with second doses at about 4 weeks or about 12 weeks were pooled, because spike-specific TCR depth and breadth did not differ between schedules. The vaccinee samples were drawn from two UK trials, COV001 and COV002, one of which was a single-blind randomized controlled phase 2/3 trial testing AZD1222 (ChAdOx1 nCoV-19) in healthy adults. For TCRbeta chain sequencing, PBMC samples from trial participants were taken at day 0 and at day 28 after the second dose. This chain joins TRBV10-2 to TRBJ1-4; 7 nucleotides in the junction match TRBD1. Sequenced material: peripheral blood, taken 28 days after the second AZD1222 dose. The TCR originated in an adult who received the AZD1222 COVID-19 vaccine. The nucleotide sequence reads TGCGCCAGCAGTGGAGGGACAGCCCGGGGTGAAAAACTGTTTTTT. This encodes CASSGGTARGEKLFF.